This TCR beta chain was identified in a study of shared clonotypes between healthy human individuals. The CDR3 is 10 amino acids. CDR1 SGHDT and CDR2 YYEEEE come from the germline V gene. Deletions cut 4 bases from V and 4 bases from J, with 3 bases between. The method was immunoSEQ multiplex PCR; TCRdb's version includes in-frame clones alone and lacks a portion of them. The sample shows just over 2,000,000 clones, about 95% of them seen only once. The table lists this clone with a few counts. Naive CD8 populations comprised CD45RO-negative cells positively selected for CCR7, excluding terminally differentiated effector memory CD45RA+ cells.

V and J are TRBV5-6 and TRBJ2-7; no definite D call. This TCR came from a man aged 18 to 29 in good health. The specimen sequenced was naive CD8+ T cells sorted from blood. CDR3 loop: CASSDYEQYF. The CDR3 nucleotides are TGTGCCAGCAGCGATTACGAGCAGTACTTC. The entire variable domain, with the rest obtained from reference TRBV5-6 and TRBJ2-7, is as follows: DAGVTQSPTHLIKTRGQQVTLRCSPKSGHDTVSWYQQALGQGPQFIFQYYEEEERQRGNFPDRFSGHQFPNYSSELNVNALLLGDSALYLCASSDYEQYFGPGTRLTVT.